These 27 T cell receptor beta chains share one sample of origin, sequenced in a study of cytomegalovirus exposure and HLA in healthy donors. The PCR ran on 60 Vbeta and 13 Jbeta primers. The protocol was immunoSEQ multiplex PCR, while the TCRdb copy is restricted to in-frame clones and leaves out a portion. The table has roughly 130,000 clones, 73% seen once. The sequencing input was PBMCs. The receptors were gathered from a woman aged 35 to 49 in good health and CMV-seropositive.

The gene calls are TRBV2 and TRBJ2-1; 11 nucleotides align to TRBD2. CDR3 length: 15 amino acids. V was clipped by 4 bases and J by 6 bases; unmatched bases: 5. Germline values: CDR1 SNHLY, CDR2 FYNNEI. CDR3 sequence: CASSVSSGRSNEQFF. CDR3 DNA sequence: TGTGCCAGCAGTGTATCTAGCGGGAGGAGCAATGAGCAGTTCTTC.

This sequence joins TRBV7-6 and TRBJ1-3, with 8 positions matching TRBD1. The CDR3 sequence is 16 residues long. V dropped 3 bases and J dropped 0; count of bases not matched to a gene: 4. Looked up from germline, CDR1 is SGHVS and CDR2 is FNYEAQ. CDR3 loop: CASSFRTGRSGNTIYF. The DNA of the CDR3 is TGTGCCAGCAGCTTCCGGACAGGGCGCTCTGGAAACACCATATATTTT.

This chain connects TRBV5-1 to TRBJ2-5; tentative D call: TRBD2 (6 bases). Trimming cost V 2 bases and J 0 bases, with 14 bases left between them. The CDR3 runs 16 residues. Per germline, CDR1 SGHRS and CDR2 YFSETQ. CDR3 amino acids: CASSFGPSAYQETQYF. The CDR3 nucleotides are TGCGCCAGCAGCTTCGGCCCTAGCGCCTACCAAGAGACCCAGTACTTC. The variable domain in full, completed from reference TRBV5-1 and TRBJ2-5, reads KAGVTQTPRYLIKTRGQQVTLSCSPISGHRSVSWYQQTPGQGLQFLFEYFSETQRNKGNFPGRFSGRQFSNSRSEMNVSTLELGDSALYLCASSFGPSAYQETQYFGPGTRLLVL.

The rearrangement joins TRBV28 to TRBJ1-2, with 8 bases aligning to TRBD1. CDR1 is MDHEN and CDR2 is SYDVKM in the germline V gene. The V and J ends lost 5 bases and 5 bases, in that order; junction bases with no gene match: 7. The CDR3 length is 14 residues. CDR3 in amino acids: CASSTTGVGYGYTF. The CDR3 DNA follows: TGTGCCAGCAGTACGACAGGGGTTGGGTATGGCTACACCTTC.

This chain uses TRBV27 with TRBJ1-2, with TRBD1 matching 7 bases. CDR1 and CDR2 (germline): MNHEY, SMNVEV (reference sequence). The CDR3 loop spans 14 amino acids. V was clipped by 8 bases and J by 5 bases; unmatched bases: 11. The CDR3, as DNA: TGTGCCAGCGGTCCGACAGGGTTCGGTTATGGCTACACCTTC. It translates to CASGPTGFGYGYTF.

In DNA, the CDR3 is TGTGCCAGCAGCTATGGGACAGGTTGGGATGAAAAACTGTTTTTT. Its translation is CASSYGTGWDEKLFF. This sequence joins TRBV5-5 and TRBJ1-4; 8 bases fit TRBD1. There are 15 residues in the CDR3. J lost 6 bases, V lost 3 bases, and 7 bases had no gene match. Germline CDR1 is SGHKS and CDR2 is YYEKEE (reference sequence).

The V and J genes are TRBV5-5 and TRBJ1-2; TRBD1 agrees at 11 bases. The junction had 11 bases not matched to a gene; V was cut back by 1 base and J by 6 bases. Germline assignment: CDR1 SGHKS and CDR2 YYEKEE (reference sequence). The CDR3 is made up of 17 amino acids. In DNA form, the CDR3 reads TGTGCCAGCAGCTTGATCGCCGCGGGACAGGGGGACAATGGCTACACCTTC. Translation gives CASSLIAAGQGDNGYTF.

The V gene is TRBV2, the J gene TRBJ1-2; D is unclear. Germline CDR1 and CDR2: SNHLY and FYNNEI. V lost 6 bases, J lost 4 bases, and 12 bases lay in between. This CDR3 region has 13 residues. The CDR3 sequence is CASSVPGIYGYTF. The CDR3, as DNA: TGTGCCAGCAGCGTTCCGGGTATCTATGGCTACACCTTC.

The chain links TRBV28 to TRBJ1-3; TRBD1 is a possible D gene (6 bases). The ends were cut back, 4 bases at V and 1 base at J, with 17 bases in the middle. Germline V gives CDR1 MDHEN, CDR2 SYDVKM. The CDR3 has 17 amino acids. CDR3 residues: CASSSTQGFGSGNTIYF. The DNA of the CDR3 is TGTGCCAGCAGTTCGACACAGGGCTTTGGGTCTGGAAACACCATATATTTT.

This rearrangement joins TRBV2 to TRBJ2-3, with 8 bases fitting TRBD2. The CDR3 consists of 14 residues. J lost 1 base, V lost 5 bases, and 2 bases had no gene match. Germline CDR1 and CDR2: SNHLY and FYNNEI. The CDR3 DNA reads TGTGCCAGCAGTCGAGCGGGGGGCACAGATACGCAGTATTTT. Amino acid sequence: CASSRAGGTDTQYF.

The rearrangement links TRBV11-2 to TRBJ1-3; 9 bases agree with TRBD1. CDR1 SGHAT and CDR2 FQNNGV come from the germline V gene. Trimming at V came to 4 bases and at J to 2 bases, leaving 3 bases not matched to a gene. The CDR3 has 15 amino acids. The CDR3 region is CASSSRTGAGNTIYF. For the CDR3, the DNA is TGTGCCAGCAGCTCCCGGACAGGGGCTGGAAACACCATATATTTT.

V usage is TRBV27 and J usage is TRBJ2-1; perhaps TRBD2 as D (6 bases). Deletions cut 8 bases from V and 0 bases from J, with 17 bases between. Germline-derived CDR1 and CDR2 are MNHEY and SMNVEV (reference sequence). This CDR3 contains 16 residues. DNA of the CDR3: TGTGCCAGCCACTCCCCTAGCGTAAGCTCCTACAATGAGCAGTTCTTC. This encodes CASHSPSVSSYNEQFF.

DNA of the CDR3: TGTGCCAGCAGCTTGAACAGGGCTTACGAGCAGTACTTC. Translating gives CASSLNRAYEQYF. The chain uses TRBV7-3 and TRBJ2-7; TRBD1 might be the D (6 bases). This CDR3 is built from 13 residues. Trimming removed 3 bases from V and 4 bases from J, with 10 bases in between. Germline CDR1 is SGHTA and CDR2 is FQGTGA. Based on the CDR3 plus reference TRBV7-3 and TRBJ2-7, the full variable domain is GAGVSQTPSNKVTEKGKYVELRCDPISGHTALYWYRQSLGQGPEFLIYFQGTGAADDSGLPNDRFFAVRPEGSVSTLKIQRTERGDSAVYLCASSLNRAYEQYFGPGTRLTVT.

The chain links TRBV5-1 to TRBJ1-2, with D possibly TRBD1 on 6 matching bases. The ends were cut back, 4 bases at V and 6 bases at J, with 19 bases in the middle. The CDR3 runs to 15 residues. The germline CDR1 and CDR2 sequences are SGHRS and YFSETQ. The CDR3 here is CASSANRQSGDGYTF. Here the CDR3 DNA reads TGCGCCAGCAGCGCCAATCGACAATCAGGGGATGGCTACACCTTC.

The sample holds a few counts of this clone. The rearrangement uses TRBV15 and TRBJ2-1; tentative D call: TRBD2 (5 bases). Trimming cost V 5 bases and J 9 bases, with 17 bases left between them. This CDR3 region has 14 residues. Germline CDR1 LNHNV, CDR2 YYDKDF (reference sequence). The CDR3 region is CATSPRLTSIEQFF. The CDR3 nucleotides read TGTGCCACCAGCCCCCGTCTAACTAGTATTGAGCAGTTCTTC.

The chain joins TRBV27 to TRBJ2-1; 8 positions match TRBD1. The CDR3 consists of 16 residues. The junction had 10 bases not matched to a gene; V was cut back by 5 bases and J by 4 bases. From germline, CDR1 is MNHEY and CDR2 SMNVEV (reference sequence). The CDR3 nucleotides are TGTGCCAGCAGTCCTGTTTCAGGGGGCGCATACAATGAGCAGTTCTTC. Its protein is CASSPVSGGAYNEQFF.

This clone is a singleton in its sample. V gene TRBV7-8 combines with J gene TRBJ2-3, with TRBD1 matching 7 bases. The CDR3 consists of 14 residues. V trimming: 3 bases; J trimming: 4 bases; junction bases outside the gene matches: 4. Germline assignment: CDR1 SGHVS and CDR2 FQNEAQ. In DNA form, the CDR3 reads TGTGCCAGCAGCTTGGACAGGACCCCAGATACGCAGTATTTT. It encodes CASSLDRTPDTQYF.

This clone was recorded once. The genes are TRBV18 and TRBJ2-4, with D maybe TRBD1 (5 bases). The CDR3 runs to 14 residues. The germline V gene encodes CDR1 KGHSH and CDR2 LQKENI. Between the trimmed V and J ends, which lost 3 bases and 4 bases, there was a span of 10 bases. The CDR3 region is CASSPSGIKNIQYF. The CDR3, as DNA: TGTGCCAGCTCACCGTCAGGGATTAAAAACATTCAGTACTTC.

The chain links TRBV9 to TRBJ1-1, with 11 positions matching TRBD1. The V segment lost 0 bases and the J segment 9 bases; nucleotides outside the gene matches: 13. The length of the CDR3 is 17 residues. CDR1 is SGDLS, CDR2 YYNGEE, per germline. CDR3 in amino acids: CASSVGGLGQGAEKAFF. The CDR3 nucleotides read TGTGCCAGCAGCGTAGGCGGGTTAGGACAGGGGGCGGAAAAAGCTTTCTTT.

J is TRBJ1-1 and V is TRBV28, with D possibly TRBD1 on 5 matching bases. The germline gives CDR1 MDHEN, CDR2 SYDVKM. Trimming removed 8 bases at V and 3 bases at J, with 19 bases between. This CDR3 is 15 amino acids long. The CDR3 region has the DNA TGTGCCAGCCGACAGTCAGCGGGGATTGACACTGAAGCTTTCTTT. This encodes CASRQSAGIDTEAFF.

This chain connects TRBV28 to TRBJ2-7; D is perhaps TRBD2 (6 bases). V was clipped by 6 bases and J by 6 bases, with 18 bases between them. Germline-derived CDR1 and CDR2 are MDHEN and SYDVKM. CDR3 length equals 14 residues. This CDR3 is CASSPRGKGSEQYF. In DNA, the CDR3 is TGTGCCAGCAGCCCACGCGGGAAAGGGAGCGAGCAGTACTTC. Filled out from reference TRBV28 and TRBJ2-7, the complete variable domain reads DVKVTQSSRYLVKRTGEKVFLECVQDMDHENMFWYRQDPGLGLRLIYFSYDVKMKEKGDIPEGYSVSREKKERFSLILESASTNQTSMYLCASSPRGKGSEQYFGPGTRLTVT.

This clone occurred a few times. The chain uses TRBV18 and TRBJ2-3; D might be TRBD2 (5 bases). Germline V CDR1 and CDR2: KGHSH, LQKENI. V was cut by 3 bases and J by 5 bases, with 15 bases left in between. The CDR3 covers 15 residues. CDR3 bases: TGTGCCAGCTCACCCAATGGCATTCGGGAAGATACGCAGTATTTT. Translation gives CASSPNGIREDTQYF.

The genes are TRBV11-3 and TRBJ2-1; 7 nucleotides match TRBD1. Germline CDR1 and CDR2: SGHNT and YENEEA. The V segment lost 5 bases and the J segment 9 bases; nucleotides outside the gene matches: 7. CDR3 length: 13 residues. CDR3 nucleotide sequence: TGTGCCAGCAGCCGGACAGGTAGGGGTGAGCAGTTCTTC. Translated: CASSRTGRGEQFF.

This clone appeared once. This chain links TRBV9 with TRBJ2-1, with 12 bases lining up with TRBD2. The CDR3 length is 18 residues. Trimming cost V 5 bases and J 0 bases; bases outside gene matches: 9. In germline, CDR1 is SGDLS, CDR2 YYNGEE. The CDR3 DNA sequence: TGTGCCAGCAGTCCGGGACTAGCGGGTCCCAGCTCCTACAATGAGCAGTTCTTC. Protein sequence: CASSPGLAGPSSYNEQFF.

The chain joins TRBV7-2 to TRBJ2-5; 8 bases align to TRBD2. There are 15 residues in the CDR3. The J segment lost 1 base and the V segment lost 1 base, leaving 2 bases of the junction unmatched. Germline V gene data show CDR1 as SGHTA and CDR2 as FQGNSA. In DNA, the CDR3 is TGTGCCAGCAGCTTAGGCGGGGGGCTCCAAGAGACCCAGTACTTC. Encoded protein: CASSLGGGLQETQYF.

The V call is TRBV18, the J call TRBJ1-1, with 8 bases lining up with TRBD1. The CDR3 covers 14 residues. V was clipped by 3 bases and J by 3 bases; unmatched bases: 3. In germline, CDR1 is KGHSH, CDR2 LQKENI. The CDR3 DNA reads TGTGCCAGCTCACCCCAGGGGGCAGACACTGAAGCTTTCTTT. It is translated as CASSPQGADTEAFF.

The chain carries TRBV28 and TRBJ1-1; no definite D call. Germline CDR1 MDHEN, CDR2 SYDVKM. The length of the CDR3 is 11 residues. V was pared by 8 bases and J by 1 base, with 5 bases between. The DNA of the CDR3 is TGTGCCAGCGAGGGGAACACTGAAGCTTTCTTT. Translated: CASEGNTEAFF.